Each of the 25 T cell receptor beta chains below was sequenced from the same sample in a study of T cell repertoires in cytomegalovirus infection. TCRdb reanalysed the reads using MiXCR and keeps one entry per CDR3 protein. This table has 200,000 to 300,000 distinct CDR3 sequences, roughly 13% appearing once. The material sequenced was PBMCs. The receptors here all came from a human donor in good health (CMV status not recorded). Some clones in this sample may be carry-over from other donors' samples.

In its sample, this clonotype was seen many times. The chain combines TRBV11-2 with TRBJ2-7; 7 nucleotides match TRBD1. CDR1 and CDR2 (germline): SGHAT, FQNNGV. Trimming at V came to 3 bases and at J to 0 bases, leaving 8 bases not matched to a gene. This CDR3 is 16 amino acids long. CDR3 nucleotides: TGTGCCAGCAGCTTTTTGAGGGGGCGTACCTCCTACGAGCAGTACTTC. Its translation is CASSFLRGRTSYEQYF.

This clonotype occurred many times. This chain uses TRBV28 with TRBJ2-7; perhaps TRBD1 as D (6 bases). Trimming removed 6 bases at V and 5 bases at J, with 20 bases between. Germline V CDR1 and CDR2: MDHEN, SYDVKM. The CDR3 is 15 amino acids. DNA of the CDR3: TGTGCCAGCAGGGGGTCGAGGGGGACCGCCCACGAGCAGTACTTC. Protein sequence: CASRGSRGTAHEQYF.

This clonotype was found a few times. This rearrangement joins TRBV11-2 to TRBJ2-5; D gene uncertain. CDR3 length: 13 amino acids. CDR1 is SGHAT, CDR2 FQNNGV, per germline. V gave up 3 bases and J gave up 1 base, with 6 bases separating them. CDR3 DNA sequence: TGTGCCAGCAGCTTCGGCAGCCAAGAGACCCAGTACTTC. Its protein product is CASSFGSQETQYF.

This clonotype occurred many times. This chain links TRBV7-2 with TRBJ2-3, with D possibly TRBD1 on 5 matching bases. V shed 1 base and J shed 2 bases, with 7 bases lying between them. The CDR3 spans 14 residues. Germline V lookup: CDR1 SGHTA, CDR2 FQGNSA. Here the CDR3 reads CASSLGQYTDTQYF. Written as DNA, the CDR3 is TGTGCCAGCAGCTTAGGACAGTACACAGATACGCAGTATTTT. The complete variable domain, with remaining parts taken from reference TRBV7-2 and TRBJ2-3, reads GAGVSQSPSNKVTEKGKDVELRCDPISGHTALYWYRQSLGQGLEFLIYFQGNSAPDKSGLPSDRFSAERTGGSVSTLTIQRTQQEDSAVYLCASSLGQYTDTQYFGPGTRLTVL.

As DNA, the CDR3 is TGTGCCAGCAGTTTAAGGGGAGCCACAGATACGCAGTATTTT. Translated: CASSLRGATDTQYF. This sequence joins TRBV28 and TRBJ2-3; either TRBD1 or TRBD2 may supply D (5 bases each). The germline gives CDR1 MDHEN, CDR2 SYDVKM. V was cut by 2 bases and J by 2 bases, with 8 bases left in between. This CDR3 is 14 amino acids long.

The chain links TRBV27 to TRBJ1-4; D remains ambiguous. V lost 7 bases to trimming and J lost 5 bases, with 17 bases between them. The CDR3 is made up of 15 amino acids. Germline CDR1 reads MNHEY; CDR2 reads SMNVEV (reference sequence). The CDR3 loop is CASKLRSEGNEKLFF. CDR3 bases: TGTGCCAGCAAGTTGAGAAGCGAAGGGAATGAAAAACTGTTTTTT. Based on the CDR3 plus reference TRBV27 and TRBJ1-4, the full variable domain is EAQVTQNPRYLITVTGKKLTVTCSQNMNHEYMSWYRQDPGLGLRQIYYSMNVEVTDKGDVPEGYKVSRKEKRNFPLILESPSPNQTSLYFCASKLRSEGNEKLFFGSGTQLSVL.

Comment on this clonotype: A much bigger clone sits one base away, suggesting this may be a read error. V and J are TRBV14 and TRBJ2-2; D gene uncertain. The CDR3 contains 14 residues. Germline V gene data show CDR1 as SGHDN and CDR2 as FVKESK. V was cut by 0 bases and J by 6 bases, with 8 bases left in between. Written as DNA, the CDR3 is TGTGCCAGCAGCCAAGAGCTTAACGCCGGGGAGCTGTTTTTT. It codes for CASSQELNAGELFF.

About this clonotype itself: This may arise from a read error, as a much more abundant clone is one base away. This sequence joins TRBV14 and TRBJ2-5, with 9 positions matching TRBD2. V was clipped by 3 bases and J by 1 base; unmatched bases: 3. Looked up from germline, CDR1 is SGHDN and CDR2 is FVKESK. The CDR3 totals 15 residues. CDR3 in DNA: TGTGCCAGCAGCCACTTTAGCGGGAGCCAAGAGACCCAGTACTTC. Residues: CASSHFSGSQETQYF. Filled out from reference TRBV14 and TRBJ2-5, the complete variable domain reads EAGVTQFPSHSVIEKGQTVTLRCDPISGHDNLYWYRRVMGKEIKFLLHFVKESKQDESGMPNNRFLAERTGGTYSTLKVQPAELEDSGVYFCASSHFSGSQETQYFGPGTRLLVL.

This clonotype has at least ten counts. The CDR3 spells CATSRARAGGRTDTQYF. The CDR3, as DNA: TGTGCCACCAGCAGAGCCCGAGCGGGGGGGCGCACAGATACGCAGTATTTT. The chain links TRBV15 to TRBJ2-3, with TRBD2 matching 10 bases. After removal of 1 base from V and 1 base from J, the junction contained 5 bases not matched to a gene. This CDR3 comprises 17 residues. CDR1 is LNHNV, CDR2 YYDKDF, per germline (reference sequence).

This clonotype was observed many times. The V call is TRBV11-3, the J call TRBJ1-1, with D perhaps TRBD1 (5 bases). V shed 5 bases and J shed 6 bases, with 10 bases lying between them. Germline CDR1 and CDR2: SGHNT and YENEEA. This CDR3 region has 12 residues. CDR3 amino acids: CASSNKGSEAFF. The CDR3 nucleotides are TGTGCCAGCAGCAATAAGGGGTCTGAAGCTTTCTTT. Full variable domain (remainder filled in from reference TRBV11-3 and TRBJ1-1): EAGVVQSPRYKIIEKKQPVAFWCNPISGHNTLYWYLQNLGQGPELLIRYENEEAVDDSQLPKDRFSAERLKGVDSTLKIQPAELGDSAVYLCASSNKGSEAFFGQGTRLTVV.

This clonotype was seen only a few times. This chain joins TRBV4-3 and TRBJ1-5, with D perhaps matching TRBD1 (5 bases). V lost 3 bases and J 7 bases, leaving 19 bases between the germline ends. CDR1 LGHNA and CDR2 YSLEER come from the germline V gene. This CDR3 comprises 16 residues. CDR3 DNA: TGCGCCAGCAGCCAGGAACCTCAGGGAAATCGCCAGCCCCAGCATTTT. Translation: CASSQEPQGNRQPQHF.

The chain employs TRBV12-3 or TRBV12-4 and TRBJ1-5; no reliable D call. CDR3 length: 14 residues. The V end was cut by 4 bases, the J end by 5 bases, with 12 bases between. CDR3 bases: TGTGCCAGCAGTTCGGACGGGAGCCATCAGCCCCAGCATTTT. This encodes CASSSDGSHQPQHF.

The chain carries TRBV3-1 and TRBJ2-7; no clear D. Germline V gene lookup returns CDR1 LGHDT and CDR2 YNNKEL (reference sequence). V lost 4 bases and J lost 2, with 9 bases in between. The CDR3 is 13 residues long. CDR3 loop: CASSLGNAYEQYF. CDR3 DNA sequence: TGTGCCAGCAGCCTAGGGAACGCCTACGAGCAGTACTTC.

The genes are TRBV13 and TRBJ2-5; the match to TRBD2 covers 12 bases. This CDR3 has 17 amino acids. The V segment lost 0 bases and the J segment 2 bases; nucleotides outside the gene matches: 4. Germline-derived CDR1 and CDR2 are PRHDT and FYEKMQ (reference sequence). This CDR3 is CASSLGLAGGRQETQYF. In nucleotides, the CDR3 is TGTGCCAGCAGCTTAGGACTAGCGGGAGGACGACAAGAGACCCAGTACTTC.

This clonotype was picked up a small number of times. The chain combines TRBV4-3 with TRBJ2-7; TRBD1 agrees at 7 bases. The V gene's germline CDR1 is LGHNA and CDR2 YSLEER. This CDR3 has 18 amino acids. The V gene end was trimmed by 0 bases and the J gene end by 0 bases; junction bases not matched to a gene: 11. The DNA of the CDR3 is TGCGCCAGCAGCCAAGACTCCCCGGACAGGCCGATCTCCTACGAGCAGTACTTC. It encodes CASSQDSPDRPISYEQYF.

CDR3 amino acids: CSVERHNGYTF. The DNA for the CDR3 is TGCAGCGTCGAGAGACACAATGGCTACACCTTC. The chain couples TRBV29-1 to TRBJ1-2, with unresolved D. The CDR3 is 11 amino acids. Trimming cost V 6 bases and J 6 bases, with 11 bases left between them. Per germline, CDR1 SQVTM and CDR2 ANQGSEA. Filled out from reference TRBV29-1 and TRBJ1-2, the complete variable domain reads SAVISQKPSRDICQRGTSLTIQCQVDSQVTMMFWYRQQPGQSLTLIATANQGSEATYESGFVIDKFPISRPNLTFSTLTVSNMSPEDSSIYLCSVERHNGYTFGSGTRLTVV.

This chain joins TRBV2 and TRBJ2-5, with TRBD1 as a possible D gene (5 bases). Trimming cost V 4 bases and J 1 base, with 16 bases left between them. Per germline, CDR1 SNHLY and CDR2 FYNNEI. The length of the CDR3 is 16 residues. CDR3 nucleotides: TGTGCCAGCAGTGCCAAAATGGGGCAGGGCCAAGAGACCCAGTACTTC. Residues: CASSAKMGQGQETQYF.

This chain links TRBV7-9 with TRBJ1-1, with 10 nucleotides matching TRBD1. Per germline, CDR1 SEHNR and CDR2 FQNEAQ (reference sequence). The CDR3 runs to 16 residues. The ends lost 4 bases at V and 2 bases at J; junction bases unmatched: 7. The CDR3 coding sequence is TGTGCCAGCAGCTCAGGGACAGGGGTGAAAAACACTGAAGCTTTCTTT. This gives the protein CASSSGTGVKNTEAFF.

This clonotype was counted ten times or more. The V and J genes are TRBV7-2 and TRBJ1-2; maybe TRBD1 (5 bases). The germline V and J ends were trimmed by 0 bases and 0 bases, with 11 bases remaining between them. Germline lookup yields CDR1 SGHTA and CDR2 FQGNSA. The CDR3 contains 16 residues. The CDR3 sequence: CASSLAGRVANYGYTF. The CDR3 DNA reads TGTGCCAGCAGCTTAGCGGGCAGGGTAGCTAACTATGGCTACACCTTC.

The chain employs TRBV20-1 and TRBJ2-3; 13 bases fit TRBD2. J lost 1 base, V lost 2 bases, and 6 bases had no gene match. CDR1 DFQATT and CDR2 SNEGSKA come from the germline V gene (reference sequence). The CDR3 length is 17 residues. CDR3 sequence: CSARTGTSGARTDTQYF. The CDR3 bases are TGCAGTGCTAGAACTGGGACTAGCGGGGCCCGCACAGATACGCAGTATTTT.

This clonotype was observed a few times. The CDR3 reads CSARENRNQPQHF. The DNA for the CDR3 is TGCAGTGCTAGAGAGAACCGCAATCAGCCCCAGCATTTT. The rearrangement uses TRBV20-1 and TRBJ1-5; no firm D call. The CDR3 is made up of 13 amino acids. Between the trimmed V and J ends, which lost 0 bases and 2 bases, there was a span of 5 bases. The germline V gene encodes CDR1 DFQATT and CDR2 SNEGSKA (reference sequence).

This clonotype appeared a few times. The chain couples TRBV6-6 to TRBJ2-1; 7 bases map to TRBD2. Looked up from germline, CDR1 is MNHNY and CDR2 is SVGAGI (reference sequence). V was pared by 7 bases and J by 9 bases, with 15 bases of the junction left unmatched. The CDR3 length is 15 residues. The CDR3 DNA sequence: TGTGCCAGCAACCGCGGCGGGGGAGGTTCGGGTGAGCAGTTCTTC. Translating it yields CASNRGGGGSGEQFF.

The chain recombines TRBV6-2 or TRBV6-3 with TRBJ2-3; D remains unclear. Germline lookup yields CDR1 MNHEY and CDR2 SVGEGT. The CDR3 has 14 amino acids. With 1 base removed from V and 3 bases from J, the gap between germline ends came to 8 bases. DNA for the CDR3: TGTGCCAGCAGTTACTTCCTGACTACAGATACGCAGTATTTT. This sequence encodes CASSYFLTTDTQYF.

V is TRBV29-1 and J is TRBJ2-1; 7 positions match TRBD1. With V trimmed by 3 bases and J by 7 bases, 6 bases remained unmatched. The CDR3 spans 13 residues. Germline V gene data show CDR1 as SQVTM and CDR2 as ANQGSEA. The chain's CDR3 is CSVERDSRNEQFF. The CDR3 DNA reads TGCAGCGTTGAGAGGGACAGCAGAAATGAGCAGTTCTTC.

This clonotype was observed a few times. The chain uses TRBV10-3 and TRBJ2-3; the match to TRBD2 covers 10 bases. The CDR3 runs to 15 residues. CDR1 and CDR2 from the germline V gene are ENHRY and SYGVKD. V shed 6 bases and J 2 bases; nucleotides not matched to a gene: 5. This CDR3 is CAISPLAGTTDTQYF. CDR3 bases: TGTGCCATCAGCCCACTAGCGGGAACCACAGATACGCAGTATTTT.